The next 18 T cell receptor beta chains were all read from a single sample in a study of T cells in Graves' hyperthyroidism and ophthalmopathy. Researchers took RNA transcripts and amplified the TCR beta CDR3 regions from them. The TCR CDR3 was amplified in a first-round RT-PCR using the HTBI primer set. TCRdb recomputed calls from the multiplex PCR reads with MiXCR, one row per CDR3 protein. The sample carries hundreds of thousands of distinct CDR3 sequences, approximately 16% recorded once. Sequencing was done on a sample of blood. The receptor set was obtained from a woman aged 40 to 49 with Graves' ophthalmopathy.

As for this clonotype: Just one base apart from a much larger clone, this may be a read error. The chain joins TRBV14 to TRBJ1-3; tentative D call: TRBD1 (5 bases). This CDR3 has 15 amino acids. CDR1 and CDR2 from the germline V gene are SGHDN and FVKESK. Trimming took off 5 bases at V and 8 bases at J, with 19 bases between the two ends. CDR3 protein: CASSSPGLRGDTIYF. Here the CDR3 DNA reads TGTGCCAGCAGCTCCCCGGGATTGAGGGGAGACACCATATATTTT.

This clonotype has ten or more counts. V usage is TRBV10-3 and J usage is TRBJ2-3; no definite D call. The CDR3 covers 12 residues. The V and J ends lost 4 bases and 4 bases respectively, with 6 bases between them. Germline V CDR1 and CDR2: ENHRY, SYGVKD. The CDR3 coding sequence is TGTGCCATCAGTGGCGGCGCAGATACGCAGTATTTT. As protein: CAISGGADTQYF.

This clonotype was found a few times. This sequence joins TRBV20-1 and TRBJ2-2; D is perhaps TRBD2 (5 bases). The CDR3 has 15 amino acids. CDR1 and CDR2 from the germline V gene are DFQATT and SNEGSKA (reference sequence). The CDR3: CSCLPYGWRAGELFF. For the CDR3, the DNA is TGCAGCTGCCTCCCGTACGGATGGCGGGCCGGGGAGCTGTTTTTT.

This clonotype has a handful of counts. The chain employs TRBV6-5 and TRBJ1-1, with a possible D match to TRBD1 (5 bases). From germline, CDR1 is MNHEY and CDR2 SVGAGI. The CDR3 runs to 15 residues. V lost 0 bases, J lost 1 base, and 9 bases lay in between. CDR3 sequence (DNA): TGTGCCAGCAGTTACTCTCCAGGGAGGAACACTGAAGCTTTCTTT. Translation: CASSYSPGRNTEAFF.

This clonotype was recorded many times. The genes are TRBV7-9 and TRBJ1-1, with TRBD1 matching 7 bases. The length of the CDR3 is 17 residues. V trimming: 3 bases; J trimming: 4 bases; junction bases outside the gene matches: 14. Per the germline V gene, CDR1 is SEHNR and CDR2 is FQNEAQ (reference sequence). The CDR3 reads CASSLGDRLGGGTEAFF. The DNA for the CDR3 is TGTGCCAGCAGCTTGGGGGACAGATTGGGGGGCGGCACTGAAGCTTTCTTT.

The chain employs TRBV20-1 and TRBJ2-1; D assignment may be TRBD1 or TRBD2 (5 bases each). Trimming cost V 6 bases and J 0 bases, with 15 bases left between them. This CDR3 contains 15 residues. The V gene's germline CDR1 is DFQATT and CDR2 SNEGSKA (reference sequence). The CDR3 sequence: CSASWGRSSYNEQFF. The CDR3 bases are TGCAGTGCCTCATGGGGGAGAAGCTCCTACAATGAGCAGTTCTTC.

The chain links TRBV5-5 to TRBJ1-5; D gene unclear. This CDR3 region has 14 residues. From germline, CDR1 is SGHKS and CDR2 YYEKEE (reference sequence). V was trimmed by 1 base and J by 8 bases, leaving 13 bases between them. CDR3 DNA: TGTGCCAGCAGCTTGATGGGAGAGACGAAGCCCCAGCATTTT. Translation: CASSLMGETKPQHF.

The chain uses TRBV19 and TRBJ1-1; D gene uncertain. This CDR3 spans 13 amino acids. Germline lookup yields CDR1 LNHDA and CDR2 SQIVND (reference sequence). The V end lost 0 bases, the J end lost 4 bases, and 6 bases lay between the germline ends. In DNA, the CDR3 is TGTGCCAGTAGTATAGACAGAAGCACTGAAGCTTTCTTT. Translation: CASSIDRSTEAFF. Filled out from reference TRBV19 and TRBJ1-1, the complete variable domain reads DGGITQSPKYLFRKEGQNVTLSCEQNLNHDAMYWYRQDPGQGLRLIYYSQIVNDFQKGDIAEGYSVSREKKESFPLTVTSAQKNPTAFYLCASSIDRSTEAFFGQGTRLTVV.

This CDR3 is CASSTRPSGANVLTF. The DNA for the CDR3 is TGTGCCAGCAGTACTCGACCGTCTGGGGCCAACGTCCTGACTTTC. V usage is TRBV6-5 and J usage is TRBJ2-6; D is unresolved. Trimming left V 5 bases short and J 1 base short, with 9 bases between. Per the germline V gene, CDR1 is MNHEY and CDR2 is SVGAGI. This CDR3 contains 15 residues.

This clonotype was found many times. V usage is TRBV18 and J usage is TRBJ2-1; 7 bases align to TRBD2. Per germline, CDR1 KGHSH and CDR2 LQKENI. The V and J ends lost 3 bases and 5 bases, in that order; junction bases with no gene match: 10. This CDR3 is built from 16 residues. The CDR3 region has the DNA TGTGCCAGCTCACCCCAGCCGAGCGGGAACCACAATGAGCAGTTCTTC. Translation: CASSPQPSGNHNEQFF. The full variable domain, rest sourced from reference TRBV18 and TRBJ2-1, is NAGVMQNPRHLVRRRGQEARLRCSPMKGHSHVYWYRQLPEEGLKFMVYLQKENIIDESGMPKERFSAEFPKEGPSILRIQQVVRGDSAAYFCASSPQPSGNHNEQFFGPGTRLTVL.

This clonotype came up a few times. The gene calls are TRBV6-5 and TRBJ2-1; perhaps TRBD2 as D (6 bases). This CDR3 comprises 15 residues. CDR1 is MNHEY, CDR2 SVGAGI, per germline. The ends were cut back, 0 bases at V and 6 bases at J, with 12 bases in the middle. The CDR3 coding sequence is TGTGCCAGCAGTTACTCGGGGGGACCCGCCAATGAGCAGTTCTTC. Translation: CASSYSGGPANEQFF.

This clonotype was detected a few times. The chain links TRBV20-1 to TRBJ1-4, with D perhaps TRBD1 (5 bases). This CDR3 region has 13 residues. Germline V gene data show CDR1 as DFQATT and CDR2 as SNEGSKA (reference sequence). The ends were cut back, 6 bases at V and 7 bases at J, with 15 bases in the middle. Here the CDR3 DNA reads TGCAGTGCCCCGACAGAAGGGTTTGAAAAACTGTTTTTT. Amino acids: CSAPTEGFEKLFF.

This clonotype came up a few times. A much larger clonotype is one base distant, so this may be a read error. The chain joins TRBV2 to TRBJ1-1; D not resolved. The CDR3 is 13 residues long. CDR1 and CDR2 from the germline V gene are SNHLY and FYNNEI. Trimming shortened V by 4 bases and J by 4 bases, and 10 bases separated the two germline ends. Written as DNA, the CDR3 is TGTGCCAGCAGTGGACGGGAAAGCACTGAAGCTTTCTTT. Translating it yields CASSGRESTEAFF.

In this sample, this clonotype turned up many times. V and J are TRBV5-1 and TRBJ1-4; TRBD1 aligns across 11 bases. Trimming cost V 5 bases and J 7 bases; bases outside gene matches: 4. The CDR3 is 14 amino acids. The germline CDR1 and CDR2 sequences are SGHRS and YFSETQ. In DNA, the CDR3 is TGCGCCAGCAGGACTGGGACAGGGGGTGAAAAACTGTTTTTT. Its translation: CASRTGTGGEKLFF.

This chain uses TRBV19 with TRBJ2-1; 10 bases fit TRBD2. The CDR3 length is 14 residues. The germline CDR1 and CDR2 sequences are LNHDA and SQIVND (reference sequence). Trimming removed 5 bases from V and 7 bases from J; junction bases left unmatched: 5. In nucleotides, the CDR3 is TGTGCCAGTAGTTTGACTAGCGGGTTGAATGAGCAGTTCTTC. Its protein is CASSLTSGLNEQFF.

This sequence joins TRBV2 and TRBJ2-4; 10 nucleotides align to TRBD1. The CDR3 is 16 amino acids. J lost 2 bases, V lost 6 bases, and 7 bases had no gene match. Germline V gene data show CDR1 as SNHLY and CDR2 as FYNNEI. DNA for the CDR3: TGTGCCAGCAGGATCGGACAGGGGGTGACCAAAAACATTCAGTACTTC. Translated: CASRIGQGVTKNIQYF.

There are many counts of this clonotype. V and J are TRBV18 and TRBJ1-2; D possibly corresponds to TRBD1 (6 bases). Germline V lookup: CDR1 KGHSH, CDR2 LQKENI. This CDR3 spans 15 amino acids. Trimming pared 3 bases from V and 7 bases from J, leaving 18 bases between. The CDR3 DNA reads as TGTGCCAGCTCACCGACGTCAGGGGCGCCAACTGGCTACACCTTC. Protein: CASSPTSGAPTGYTF.

The CDR3 reads CSALWKTHNEQFF. CDR3 bases: TGCAGTGCTTTATGGAAAACCCACAATGAGCAGTTCTTC. The V call is TRBV20-1, the J call TRBJ2-1; D remains unclear. CDR3 size: 13 residues. Looked up from germline, CDR1 is DFQATT and CDR2 is SNEGSKA (reference sequence). Trimming left V 5 bases short and J 5 bases short, with 13 bases between.